These T cell receptor beta chains were read from a single sample in a study of T cell repertoires in ileal Crohn's disease. TCRdb's table, derived via immunoSEQ multiplex PCR, lists solely in-frame clones and lacks some. The data hold under 35,000 clones, with around 77% observed a single time. The sequenced sample was ileal tissue. The origin of the receptors is an adult with Crohn's disease. Both conserved end residues are part of each CDR3.

CDR3aa	v_gene	j_gene	len
CASSIPGTNQPQHF	TRBV19	TRBJ1-5	14
CASSQVGRQAFF	TRBV4-3	TRBJ1-1	12
CSAATAYEQYF	TRBV29-1	TRBJ2-7	11
CASSRREFSYNEQFF	TRBV6-1	TRBJ2-1	15
CATHREINQPQHF	TRBV2	TRBJ1-5	13
CASSQVRTDTQYF	TRBV4-3	TRBJ2-3	13
CASRRGQGGAGELFF	TRBV6-5	TRBJ2-2	15
CSVSGAGANVLTF	TRBV29-1	TRBJ2-6	13
CASSPSTGTYGYTF	TRBV7-2	TRBJ1-2	14
CASRPTSGNTGELFF	TRBV7-3	TRBJ2-2	15
CASSPVTGSSGNTIYF	TRBV19	TRBJ1-3	16
CASSDLRGSGPRGEQYF	TRBV6-4	TRBJ2-7	17
CAWSEGDEQYF	TRBV30	TRBJ2-7	11
CASSYSTGSEQFF	TRBV6-5	TRBJ2-1	13
CASSQGVRIGEQYF	TRBV4-2	TRBJ2-7	14
CASRVTGEKTQYF	TRBV2	TRBJ2-5	13
CASSYSPSNEQFF	TRBV6-6	TRBJ2-1	13
CASSVFGSNEQFF	TRBV7-6	TRBJ2-1	13
CSARLAGGDEQFF	TRBV29-1	TRBJ2-1	13
CASRLTSGGADTQYF	TRBV2	TRBJ2-3	15
CASSSGQHTDTQYF	TRBV5-4	TRBJ2-3	14
CASSESAGGFTVEQFF	TRBV2	TRBJ2-1	16
CASSQGSTGGRNQPQHF	TRBV27	TRBJ1-5	17
CASSPLAGGYGLAVETQYF	TRBV5-6	TRBJ2-5	19
CASSYGQGGNTEAFF	TRBV6-5	TRBJ1-1	15
CAISDSGVGEQYF	TRBV10-3	TRBJ2-7	13
CASRISGGGPYEQYF	TRBV27	TRBJ2-7	15
CASSPSHQGPYGYTF	TRBV7-2	TRBJ1-2	15
CASSQAVTGELFF	TRBV14	TRBJ2-2	13
CASSLPTGTEDTGELFF	TRBV7-6	TRBJ2-2	17
CASSLKTSGGHSYEQYF	TRBV18	TRBJ2-7	17
CASSESDRTEETQYF	TRBV25-1	TRBJ2-5	15
CASSLRGGAGETQYF	TRBV11-2	TRBJ2-5	15
CASSLGGPEAFF	TRBV11-2	TRBJ1-1	12
CASSLVREAFF	TRBV7-2	TRBJ1-1	11
CASSQSPLHLRISGSYNEQFF	TRBV23-1	TRBJ2-1	21
CASSPGLGRTDTQYF	TRBV7-7	TRBJ2-3	15